The 16 T cell receptor beta chains listed next were all sequenced from one sample in a study of monozygotic twins with inflammatory bowel disease (dated 2019 in TCRdb). Receptors were amplified or captured by 5' RACE. The sequencer was an Illumina HiSeq 2500. TCRdb reprocessed the public reads and reports one entry per CDR3 protein sequence, without DNA. The table for this sample records fewer than 400,000 distinct CDR3 sequences. Together, the top ten hold over 5.5% of the sample. Sequences were obtained from blood. The source is a human donor with ulcerative colitis or Crohn's disease, or a healthy co-twin of an affected twin (not recorded which).

The chain carries TRBV6-2 or TRBV6-3 and TRBJ1-5; TCRdb indicates TRBD1, and absent DNA this call remains unverified. The CDR3 has 16 residues. Germline CDR1 and CDR2: MNHEY and SVGEGT. CDR3: CASSYAGGNLVQPQHF.

The chain recombines TRBV12-3 or TRBV12-4 with TRBJ2-7; TCRdb names TRBD2, which stays unverified in the absence of DNA. The CDR3 spans 11 residues. The CDR3: CASSQRLEQYF.

The V and J genes are TRBV6-5 and TRBJ2-7; TCRdb calls TRBD1, which cannot be checked without DNA. CDR3 size: 14 residues. The germline V gene encodes CDR1 MNHEY and CDR2 SVGAGI. The CDR3 here is CASSYFRGPYEQYF.

The V and J genes are TRBV12-3 or TRBV12-4 and TRBJ2-7; the TRBD2 assignment by TCRdb is unverifiable without DNA. There are 15 residues in the CDR3. The CDR3 protein is CASSLGRQATYEQYF.

The V and J genes are TRBV5-1 and TRBJ2-1; TCRdb's D call, TRBD1, is unchecked because there is no DNA. CDR3 length equals 14 residues. Germline values: CDR1 SGHRS, CDR2 YFSETQ. The CDR3 here is CASSFLTVNNEQFF.

The genes are TRBV24-1 and TRBJ2-2; TCRdb indicates TRBD1, and absent DNA this call remains unverified. This CDR3 region has 14 residues. The germline V gene has CDR1 KGHDR and CDR2 SFDVKD. The CDR3 sequence: CATAGTDVTGELFF.

The rearrangement uses TRBV10-3 and TRBJ2-5. The germline gives CDR1 ENHRY, CDR2 SYGVKD. CDR3 size: 13 residues. The chain's CDR3 is CAISGPPQETQYF.

This chain links TRBV28 with TRBJ1-2. Germline assignment: CDR1 MDHEN and CDR2 SYDVKM. The CDR3 is made up of 16 amino acids. The CDR3: CASSLGRGASSYGYTF.

V usage is TRBV30 and J usage is TRBJ2-4; TCRdb gives TRBD1 as the D gene, but with no DNA this cannot be confirmed. CDR1 is GTSNPN, CDR2 SVGIG, per germline (reference sequence). CDR3 length: 14 amino acids. The CDR3 sequence: CAWNRGSERNIQYF.

The chain carries TRBV6-2 or TRBV6-3 and TRBJ2-5; TCRdb's D gene call, TRBD2, goes unchecked for lack of DNA. Germline loops: CDR1 MNHEY, CDR2 SVGEGT. The CDR3 spans 16 residues. The CDR3 protein is CASSQTYLAGGETQYF.

The chain employs TRBV27 and TRBJ2-3; lacking DNA, the TRBD1 call made by TCRdb goes unchecked. The CDR3 spans 17 residues. The germline gives CDR1 MNHEY, CDR2 SMNVEV (reference sequence). The CDR3 sequence is CASSPQRTGRGTDTQYF.

V usage is TRBV15 and J usage is TRBJ2-1; TCRdb lists TRBD1, though no DNA is available to test this call. The CDR3 is 12 residues long. In germline, CDR1 is LNHNV, CDR2 YYDKDF (reference sequence). The CDR3 here is CATSSAAGAGFF.

This sequence joins TRBV7-2 and TRBJ2-1. Looked up from germline, CDR1 is SGHTA and CDR2 is FQGNSA. CDR3 length equals 12 residues. Here the CDR3 reads CASSLVLFEQFF.

The chain combines TRBV12-3 or TRBV12-4 with TRBJ2-2; TCRdb's assignment of TRBD1 cannot be checked, as there is no DNA. This CDR3 is 15 amino acids long. The CDR3 sequence is CASKPGQGDTGELFF.

CDR3 amino acids: CASSFRREAFF. The chain has TRBV6-6 and TRBJ1-1. Germline loops: CDR1 MNHNY, CDR2 SVGAGI (reference sequence). There are 11 residues in the CDR3.

The chain has TRBV24-1 and TRBJ2-3. The CDR3 sequence is 12 residues long. Germline loops: CDR1 KGHDR, CDR2 SFDVKD. The CDR3 is CATRDSADTQYF.